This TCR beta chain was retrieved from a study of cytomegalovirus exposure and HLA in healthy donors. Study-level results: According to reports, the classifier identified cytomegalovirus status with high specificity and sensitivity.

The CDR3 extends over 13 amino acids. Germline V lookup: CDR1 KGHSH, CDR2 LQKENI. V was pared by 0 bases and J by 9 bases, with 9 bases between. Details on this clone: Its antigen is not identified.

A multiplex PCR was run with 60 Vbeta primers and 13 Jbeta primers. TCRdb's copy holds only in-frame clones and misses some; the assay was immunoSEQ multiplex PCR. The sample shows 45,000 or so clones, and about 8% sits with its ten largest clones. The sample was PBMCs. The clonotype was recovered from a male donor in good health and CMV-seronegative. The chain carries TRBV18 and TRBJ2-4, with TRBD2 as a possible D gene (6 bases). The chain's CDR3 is CASSPPGEAIQYF. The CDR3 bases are TGTGCCAGCTCACCACCTGGGGAGGCCATTCAGTACTTC.